This record covers a single TCR beta chain. The antigen is undetermined. The PCR made use of 60 Vbeta and 13 Jbeta primers. Some clones are missing from TCRdb's copy, which holds only in-frame ones; the method was immunoSEQ multiplex PCR. The table records 90,000 to 140,000 clones, more than 80% of them present only once. The data belong to a study of cytomegalovirus exposure and HLA in healthy donors. Study findings and constraints: Upon later analysis, HLA-associated TCR beta chains proved more clonally expanded than other, equally common chains. As immune exposure information, only CMV serostatus was available. It was taken for granted in presence/absence analyses that sequencing depth across donors was roughly uniform.

From germline, CDR1 is ENHRY and CDR2 SYGVKD. V was clipped by 4 bases and J by 4 bases; unmatched bases: 14. The CDR3 has 18 amino acids. This sequence was found in a man younger than 35 in good health and CMV-seronegative. The rearrangement links TRBV10-3 to TRBJ2-3, with 10 bases fitting TRBD2. What was sequenced was PBMCs. The CDR3 here is CAISVGASGRFVADTQYF. In DNA form, the CDR3 reads TGTGCCATCAGTGTAGGGGCTAGCGGGAGATTCGTAGCAGATACGCAGTATTTT.